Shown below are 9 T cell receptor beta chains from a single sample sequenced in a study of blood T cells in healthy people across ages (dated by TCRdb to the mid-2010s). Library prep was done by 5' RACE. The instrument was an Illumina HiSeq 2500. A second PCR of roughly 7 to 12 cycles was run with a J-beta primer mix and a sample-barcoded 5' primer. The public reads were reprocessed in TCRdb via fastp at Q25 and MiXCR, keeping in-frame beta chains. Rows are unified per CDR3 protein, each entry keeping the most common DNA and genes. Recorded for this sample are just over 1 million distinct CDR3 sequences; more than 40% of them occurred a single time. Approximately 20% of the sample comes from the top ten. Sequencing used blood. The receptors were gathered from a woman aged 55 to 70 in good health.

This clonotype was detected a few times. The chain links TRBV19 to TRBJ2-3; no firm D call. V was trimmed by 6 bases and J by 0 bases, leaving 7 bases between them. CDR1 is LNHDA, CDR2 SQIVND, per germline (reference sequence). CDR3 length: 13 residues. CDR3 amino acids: CASRKDSTDTQYF. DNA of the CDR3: TGTGCCAGTAGGAAAGACAGCACAGATACGCAGTATTTT.

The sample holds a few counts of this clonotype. CDR3 sequence: CSAEDRGFYNSPLHF. CDR3 DNA: TGCAGTGCGGAGGACAGGGGATTCTATAATTCACCCCTCCACTTT. The chain links TRBV20-1 to TRBJ1-6, with TRBD1 matching 9 bases. CDR3 length equals 15 residues. Germline CDR1 and CDR2: DFQATT and SNEGSKA (reference sequence). V was pared by 6 bases and J by 3 bases, with 6 bases of the junction left unmatched.

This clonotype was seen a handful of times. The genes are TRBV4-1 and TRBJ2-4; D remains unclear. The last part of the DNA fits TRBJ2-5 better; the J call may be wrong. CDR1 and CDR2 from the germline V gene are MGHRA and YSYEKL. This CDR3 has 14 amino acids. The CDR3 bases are TGCGCCAGCAGCCCAACCGAGGTCCGGGAGACCCAGTACTTC. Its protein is CASSPTEVRETQYF.

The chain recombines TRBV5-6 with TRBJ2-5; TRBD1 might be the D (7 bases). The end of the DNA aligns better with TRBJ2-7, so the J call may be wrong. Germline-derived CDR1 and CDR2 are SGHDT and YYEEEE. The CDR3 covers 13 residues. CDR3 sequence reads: CASSGTGEVEQYF. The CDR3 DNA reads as TGTGCCAGCAGCGGAACAGGGGAGGTCGAGCAGTACTTC.

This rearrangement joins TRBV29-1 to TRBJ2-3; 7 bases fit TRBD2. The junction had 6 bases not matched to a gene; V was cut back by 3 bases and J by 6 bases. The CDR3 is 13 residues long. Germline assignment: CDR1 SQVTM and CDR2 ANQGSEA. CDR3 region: CSVDTGRVDTQYF. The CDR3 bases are TGCAGCGTTGATACGGGGAGGGTTGATACGCAGTATTTT.

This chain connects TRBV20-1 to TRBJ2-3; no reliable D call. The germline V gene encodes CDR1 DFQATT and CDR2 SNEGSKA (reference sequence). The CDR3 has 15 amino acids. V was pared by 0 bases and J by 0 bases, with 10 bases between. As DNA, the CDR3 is TGCAGTGCTAGAGATAGACGAAGAAGCACAGATACGCAGTATTTT. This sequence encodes CSARDRRRSTDTQYF.

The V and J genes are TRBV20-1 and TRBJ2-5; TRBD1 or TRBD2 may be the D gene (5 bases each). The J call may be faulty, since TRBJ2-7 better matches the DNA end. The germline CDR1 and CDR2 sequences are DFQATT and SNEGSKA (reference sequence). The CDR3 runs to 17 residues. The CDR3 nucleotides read TGCAGTGCTAGACCAGGGTCCTCCCTTTTTGGGGGTCGCGAGCAGTACTTC. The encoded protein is CSARPGSSLFGGREQYF.

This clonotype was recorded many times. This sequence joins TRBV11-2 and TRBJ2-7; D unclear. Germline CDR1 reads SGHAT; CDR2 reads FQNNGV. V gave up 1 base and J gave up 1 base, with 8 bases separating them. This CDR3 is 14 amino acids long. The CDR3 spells CASSLGSFSYEQYF. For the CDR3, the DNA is TGTGCCAGCAGCTTAGGGTCTTTTTCCTACGAGCAGTACTTC.

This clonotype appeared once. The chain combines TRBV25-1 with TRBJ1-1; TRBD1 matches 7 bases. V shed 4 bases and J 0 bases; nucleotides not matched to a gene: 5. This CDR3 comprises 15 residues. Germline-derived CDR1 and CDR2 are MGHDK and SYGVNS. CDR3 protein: CASSVNRGMNTEAFF. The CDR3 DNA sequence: TGTGCCAGCAGTGTCAACAGGGGAATGAACACTGAAGCTTTCTTT.